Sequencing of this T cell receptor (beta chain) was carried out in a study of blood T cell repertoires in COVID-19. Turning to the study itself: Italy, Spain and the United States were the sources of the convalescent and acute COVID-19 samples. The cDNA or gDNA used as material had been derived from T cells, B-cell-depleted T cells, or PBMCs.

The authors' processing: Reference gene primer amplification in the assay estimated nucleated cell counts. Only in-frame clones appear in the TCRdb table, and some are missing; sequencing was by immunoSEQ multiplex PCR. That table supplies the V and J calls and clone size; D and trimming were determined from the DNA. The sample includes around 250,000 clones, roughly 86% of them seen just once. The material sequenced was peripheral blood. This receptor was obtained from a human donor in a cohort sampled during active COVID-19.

The CDR3 coding sequence is TGTGCCAGCAGTCGGACAGGGGAAAATGAAAAACTGTTTTTT. It is translated as CASSRTGENEKLFF. The chain recombines TRBV27 with TRBJ1-4; 9 bases match TRBD1. Germline-derived CDR1 and CDR2 are MNHEY and SMNVEV (reference sequence). The CDR3 is 14 residues long. The ends lost 5 bases at V and 5 bases at J; junction bases unmatched: 3.